This TCR beta chain was sequenced in a study of T cell changes during pregnancy in multiple sclerosis. The V end was cut by 1 base, the J end by 4 bases, with 17 bases between. The CDR3 loop spans 17 amino acids. Germline CDR1 reads SGHTA; CDR2 reads FQGNSA. TCRdb's table, derived via immunoSEQ multiplex PCR, lists solely in-frame clones and lacks some. The table has 35,000 or so clones, roughly nine tenths seen once. This clonotype was sampled from a female donor in good health, enrolled as a control in a pregnancy study. The chain links TRBV7-2 to TRBJ1-3; no reliable D call. The sample here was CD4+ T cells from peripheral blood mononuclear cells, taken after pregnancy. The CDR3 bases are TGTGCCAGCAGCTTAGGGAGGTCGGCAGGATCAGGAAACACCATATATTTT. Amino acids: CASSLGRSAGSGNTIYF.